The 30 T cell receptor beta chains presented below share a single source sample, sequenced in a study of shared clonotypes between healthy human individuals. Sequenced by immunoSEQ multiplex PCR; TCRdb stores in-frame clones only, minus some. The sample carries hundreds of thousands of clones, more than 95% recorded once. Sequenced sample: naive CD4+ T cells sorted from blood. Specified subset: CD45RA+ positively selected. All receptors come from a woman younger than 45 in good health.

V and J are TRBV28 and TRBJ2-4, with D tentatively TRBD2 (6 bases). Deletions cut 6 bases from V and 6 bases from J, with 27 bases between. This CDR3 has 18 residues. Germline V gene sequence: CDR1 MDHEN, CDR2 SYDVKM. This CDR3 reads CASSDKSGGSLGRNIQYF. The CDR3 nucleotides are TGTGCCAGCAGCGACAAGTCGGGCGGCTCACTCGGGAGAAACATTCAGTACTTC.

The chain couples TRBV27 to TRBJ2-3; D remains ambiguous. The V end was cut by 5 bases, the J end by 4 bases, with 4 bases between. Germline lookup yields CDR1 MNHEY and CDR2 SMNVEV (reference sequence). The CDR3 has 11 amino acids. DNA of the CDR3: TGTGCCAGCAGTGCAGCAGATACGCAGTATTTT. Translated, it gives CASSAADTQYF.

The V and J genes are TRBV2 and TRBJ1-6; D ambiguous. CDR3 length: 15 amino acids. Germline V gene data show CDR1 as SNHLY and CDR2 as FYNNEI. The V end was cut by 7 bases, the J end by 5 bases, with 15 bases between. The CDR3 is CASNPLDGDNSPLHF. CDR3 nucleotide sequence: TGTGCCAGCAACCCACTGGACGGTGATAATTCACCCCTCCACTTT.

This clone appeared a single time. This rearrangement joins TRBV5-1 to TRBJ1-1; tentative D call: TRBD1 (6 bases). This CDR3 has 14 amino acids. CDR1 and CDR2 (germline): SGHRS, YFSETQ. V lost 4 bases to trimming and J lost 4 bases, with 14 bases between them. The CDR3 DNA follows: TGCGCCAGCAGCGAGACAGGTTTGGGCACTGAAGCTTTCTTT. This sequence encodes CASSETGLGTEAFF.

J is TRBJ1-3 and V is TRBV19; the D is unclear. The V end was cut by 3 bases, the J end by 1 base, with 4 bases between. The CDR3 runs 13 residues. CDR1 and CDR2 (germline): LNHDA, SQIVND (reference sequence). The CDR3 region has the DNA TGTGCCAGTAGTATTGAATCTGGAAACACCATATATTTT. Protein sequence: CASSIESGNTIYF.

The rearrangement links TRBV7-2 to TRBJ2-1, with 9 bases lining up with TRBD2. V dropped 2 bases and J dropped 5; count of bases not matched to a gene: 4. This CDR3 has 15 residues. CDR1 is SGHTA, CDR2 FQGNSA, per germline. The CDR3 reads CASSLWTSVDNEQFF. The CDR3 coding sequence is TGTGCCAGCAGCTTATGGACTAGCGTTGACAATGAGCAGTTCTTC.

In this sample, this clone turned up a few times. This chain connects TRBV11-2 to TRBJ1-1; 8 nucleotides match TRBD1. J gave up 3 bases and V 5 bases, and 2 bases lay outside the gene matches. Per germline, CDR1 SGHAT and CDR2 FQNNGV. CDR3 length equals 13 residues. The CDR3 loop is CASSQDRDTEAFF. In nucleotides, the CDR3 is TGTGCCAGCAGCCAGGACAGGGACACTGAAGCTTTCTTT.

The chain is built from TRBV7-2 and TRBJ2-5, with 9 bases lining up with TRBD2. Germline lookup yields CDR1 SGHTA and CDR2 FQGNSA. J lost 5 bases, V lost 2 bases, and 6 bases had no gene match. The CDR3 loop spans 15 amino acids. The CDR3 DNA follows: TGTGCCAGCAGCTTATCTTTAGCGGGAGTGGAGACCCAGTACTTC. Protein product: CASSLSLAGVETQYF.

This clone appeared a few times. This chain links TRBV30 with TRBJ1-1; no reliable D call. This CDR3 region has 13 residues. Trimming stripped 1 base from V and 1 base from J, with 7 bases between. CDR1 and CDR2 from the germline V gene are GTSNPN and SVGIG (reference sequence). The CDR3 DNA follows: TGTGCCTGGAGTGCCGGAGAGAACACTGAAGCTTTCTTT. This encodes CAWSAGENTEAFF.

This chain uses TRBV6-1 with TRBJ1-4, with D perhaps matching TRBD1 (6 bases). There are 12 residues in the CDR3. V was shortened by 10 bases and J by 7 bases, with 13 bases between the two germline ends. The germline gives CDR1 MNHNS, CDR2 SASEGT. The CDR3 here is CATSSQGEKLFF. CDR3 in DNA: TGTGCCACCTCGTCACAGGGTGAAAAACTGTTTTTT.

This chain joins TRBV7-8 and TRBJ2-4, with 8 bases fitting TRBD1. This CDR3 is 14 amino acids long. Germline CDR1 and CDR2: SGHVS and FQNEAQ. The J segment lost 4 bases and the V segment lost 1 base, leaving 0 bases of the junction unmatched. The CDR3: CASSLGTGKNIQYF. The DNA for the CDR3 is TGTGCCAGCAGCTTAGGGACAGGGAAAAACATTCAGTACTTC.

The gene calls are TRBV6-1 and TRBJ2-7, with D possibly being TRBD1 (6 bases). CDR1 is MNHNS and CDR2 is SASEGT in the germline V gene. This CDR3 has 12 amino acids. V gave up 6 bases and J gave up 6 bases, with 12 bases separating them. CDR3 nucleotides: TGTGCCAGCAGAGATACAGGGCGCGAGCAGTACTTC. Protein: CASRDTGREQYF.

V usage is TRBV9 and J usage is TRBJ2-2; 13 bases align to TRBD2. This CDR3 has 18 amino acids. V was pared by 4 bases and J by 4 bases, with 10 bases of the junction left unmatched. Germline assignment: CDR1 SGDLS and CDR2 YYNGEE. The CDR3, as DNA: TGTGCCAGCAGCCCCCGGACTAGCGGGAGTTCAGGCACCGGGGAGCTGTTTTTT. It codes for CASSPRTSGSSGTGELFF.

The rearrangement joins TRBV4-3 to TRBJ2-1; 8 bases align to TRBD2. J lost 9 bases, V lost 0 bases, and 7 bases had no gene match. CDR3 length: 15 amino acids. Germline CDR1 and CDR2: LGHNA and YSLEER. The CDR3, as DNA: TGCGCCAGCAGCCAAGAAGGGACTAGAGCATCTGAGCAGTTCTTC. It encodes CASSQEGTRASEQFF.

This clone appeared once. The chain uses TRBV15 and TRBJ2-2; D unresolved. CDR3 length: 14 amino acids. The germline CDR1 and CDR2 sequences are LNHNV and YYDKDF (reference sequence). V was shortened by 1 base and J by 5 bases, with 8 bases between the two germline ends. CDR3 in amino acids: CATSRAPGTGELFF. The CDR3 coding sequence is TGTGCCACCAGCAGAGCTCCCGGTACCGGGGAGCTGTTTTTT.

This rearrangement joins TRBV25-1 to TRBJ1-3; D is possibly TRBD1 (5 bases). The CDR3 length is 16 residues. Germline-derived CDR1 and CDR2 are MGHDK and SYGVNS. Trimming took off 2 bases at V and 3 bases at J, with 14 bases between the two ends. The CDR3 nucleotides read TGTGCCAGCAGTGAAAGATGGTCCGGGGGTGGAAACACCATATATTTT. Its protein is CASSERWSGGGNTIYF. Drawing the rest from reference TRBV25-1 and TRBJ1-3, the complete variable domain is EADIYQTPRYLVIGTGKKITLECSQTMGHDKMYWYQQDPGMELHLIHYSYGVNSTEKGDLSSESTVSRIRTEHFPLTLESARPSHTSQYLCASSERWSGGGNTIYFGEGSWLTVV.

The CDR3 nucleotides read TGTGCCAGCAGTATATTACTAGCGGGAAACACAGATACGCAGTATTTT. Encoded protein: CASSILLAGNTDTQYF. V usage is TRBV27 and J usage is TRBJ2-3; 10 positions agree with TRBD2. Per the germline V gene, CDR1 is MNHEY and CDR2 is SMNVEV (reference sequence). CDR3 length equals 16 residues. Trimming at V came to 5 bases and at J to 2 bases, leaving 7 bases not matched to a gene.

The chain carries TRBV11-1 and TRBJ1-1, with 7 positions matching TRBD1. Germline V gives CDR1 SGHAT, CDR2 FQDESV (reference sequence). V was pared by 0 bases and J by 0 bases, with 1 base of the junction left unmatched. The CDR3 is 15 amino acids. CDR3 loop: CASSLAGQLNTEAFF. CDR3 nucleotides: TGTGCCAGCAGCTTAGCGGGACAGCTGAACACTGAAGCTTTCTTT.

This clone was seen only once. V is TRBV12-5 and J is TRBJ2-7; a possible D gene is TRBD2 (6 bases). CDR3 length equals 12 residues. CDR1 is LGHNT, CDR2 FRNRAP, per germline. The CDR3 region is CAYGEVSYEQYF. Written as DNA, the CDR3 is TGTGCATACGGGGAGGTTTCCTACGAGCAGTACTTC.

The rearrangement links TRBV28 to TRBJ2-3; 7 bases line up with TRBD1. The CDR3 covers 13 residues. In germline, CDR1 is MDHEN, CDR2 SYDVKM. Losses at the gene ends were 8 bases for V and 4 bases for J; bases not matched to a gene: 6. CDR3 bases: TGTGCCAGCCATACAGGGGTGGCAGATACGCAGTATTTT. Encoded protein: CASHTGVADTQYF.

Concerning this clone itself: An end of the junction differs from the germline gene, which may be a read error. The genes are TRBV13 and TRBJ1-4, with 7 positions matching TRBD1. CDR1 and CDR2 (germline): PRHDT, FYEKMQ (reference sequence). CDR3 length: 13 amino acids. The CDR3: CASSSYNSTGTAF. Here the CDR3 DNA reads TGTGCCAGCAGCTCATACAATTCCACCGGGACAGCGTTT.

CDR3 in DNA: TGCGCCAGCAGCTTACAGGGTCGGGATGAAGCTTTCTTT. The encoded protein is CASSLQGRDEAFF. The rearrangement uses TRBV5-1 and TRBJ1-1; the D gene is possibly TRBD1 (6 bases). CDR3 length: 13 residues. Trimming cost V 2 bases and J 7 bases, with 12 bases left between them. The germline gives CDR1 SGHRS, CDR2 YFSETQ.

This chain joins TRBV18 and TRBJ2-3; perhaps TRBD1 as D (6 bases). Germline CDR1 KGHSH, CDR2 LQKENI. CDR3 length equals 17 residues. Trimming took off 2 bases at V and 1 base at J, with 16 bases between the two ends. The CDR3 loop reads CASSPRLGAWGTDTQYF. Written as DNA, the CDR3 is TGTGCCAGCTCACCAAGGTTGGGGGCTTGGGGCACAGATACGCAGTATTTT.

Details on this clone: The sample has other DNA sequences that encode this CDR3 too. The chain recombines TRBV10-3 with TRBJ1-5, with D hard to call. This CDR3 has 12 residues. Per the germline V gene, CDR1 is ENHRY and CDR2 is SYGVKD. Trimming shortened V by 0 bases and J by 5 bases, and 2 bases separated the two germline ends. For the CDR3, the DNA is TGTGCCATCAGTGAGTCTGATCAGCCCCAGCATTTT. This sequence encodes CAISESDQPQHF.

The chain joins TRBV19 to TRBJ1-1; perhaps TRBD1 as D (5 bases). This CDR3 is 15 amino acids long. The germline V and J ends were trimmed by 10 bases and 1 base, with 19 bases remaining between them. Germline values: CDR1 LNHDA, CDR2 SQIVND (reference sequence). CDR3 sequence (DNA): TGTGCCACTACCGAGCGGGGCACGGCGAACACTGAAGCTTTCTTT. This translates into CATTERGTANTEAFF.

As DNA, the CDR3 is TGTGCCAGCAGTTTAAATCGACTAGCTTTTCAAGACATTCAGTACTTC. Protein: CASSLNRLAFQDIQYF. V gene TRBV6-5 combines with J gene TRBJ2-4; 7 bases map to TRBD2. The CDR3 sequence is 16 residues long. CDR1 and CDR2 (germline): MNHEY, SVGAGI. V lost 4 bases to trimming and J lost 8 bases; unmatched junction nucleotides: 14.

The chain combines TRBV19 with TRBJ2-6; maybe TRBD1 (6 bases). CDR1 and CDR2 (germline): LNHDA, SQIVND (reference sequence). Trimming shortened V by 0 bases and J by 0 bases, and 18 bases separated the two germline ends. The CDR3 has 20 amino acids. The CDR3: CASSIESLGGVGSGANVLTF. CDR3 in DNA: TGTGCCAGTAGTATAGAGTCTCTAGGGGGTGTTGGCTCTGGGGCCAACGTCCTGACTTTC.

The gene calls are TRBV4-1 and TRBJ2-7; a possible D gene is TRBD2 (6 bases). With 3 bases removed from V and 3 bases from J, the gap between germline ends came to 18 bases. CDR3 length: 16 residues. CDR1 and CDR2 from the germline V gene are MGHRA and YSYEKL. In DNA, the CDR3 is TGCGCCAGCAGCCAGGAACCGGGAGAAAGCTTCTACGAGCAGTACTTC. Translated: CASSQEPGESFYEQYF.

The chain joins TRBV30 to TRBJ2-7; a weak D match, TRBD1 (6 bases). This CDR3 is built from 16 residues. Trimming removed 4 bases at V and 1 base at J, with 20 bases between. The germline V gene encodes CDR1 GTSNPN and CDR2 SVGIG (reference sequence). The CDR3 reads CAWTSPGRQVSYEQYF. The CDR3 DNA reads as TGTGCCTGGACCTCTCCAGGCCGACAGGTATCCTACGAGCAGTACTTC.

The chain uses TRBV5-1 and TRBJ2-3; TRBD2 aligns across 10 bases. CDR3 length equals 16 residues. V was pared by 0 bases and J by 5 bases, with 6 bases of the junction left unmatched. The germline gives CDR1 SGHRS, CDR2 YFSETQ. The CDR3 spells CASSLALAGGRDTQYF. The DNA for the CDR3 is TGCGCCAGCAGCTTGGCATTAGCGGGAGGTAGAGATACGCAGTATTTT.